This entry features one TCR beta chain sequence. The germline gives CDR1 WSHSY, CDR2 SAAADI. The CDR3 has 15 residues. Deletions cut 0 bases from V and 4 bases from J, with 12 bases between. The data were taken from a study of blood T cell repertoires in COVID-19. Some clones are missing from TCRdb's copy, which holds only in-frame ones; the method was immunoSEQ multiplex PCR. This sample has fewer than 350,000 clones; 88% occur once, and the top ten carry approximately 1%. The rearrangement links TRBV10-2 to TRBJ1-2; D is undetermined. The TCR sequence derives from a young woman who had recovered from COVID-19. The specimen sequenced was PBMCs or T cells enriched from blood (not recorded which). The CDR3 nucleotides are TGCGCCAGCAGTGAGTCCGAGGAAGCCCCCTATGGCTACACCTTC. It yields the protein CASSESEEAPYGYTF.